These 11 T cell receptor beta chains came from one sample sequenced in a study of CXCR3-negative and CXCR3-positive naive CD8 T cells. General study results and limits: Hydrophobicity of TRB CDR3s was greater in CXCR3-positive naive cells than in CXCR3-negative naive cells.

UMI-labeled 5' RACE TRB cDNA libraries were prepared from the cells. TCRdb reprocessed the 5' RACE reads, keeping one entry per CDR3 protein, no DNA. Its clone listing holds approximately 89,000 distinct CDR3 sequences. The antigens these receptors bind are not known. The specimen sequenced was naive CXCR3+ CD8+ T cells from blood. Subset indicated: CD45RO-CCR7+CD27+CD95- naive CD8+ T cells expressing CXCR3 (TNR3+). The receptors originated from a human donor in good health. Some clones in this sample may be carry-over from other donors' samples.

The chain is built from TRBV7-6 and TRBJ2-1. This CDR3 has 11 amino acids. The germline V gene encodes CDR1 SGHVS and CDR2 FNYEAQ. The CDR3 here is CASSRGDEQFF.

This sequence joins TRBV30 and TRBJ1-1. CDR3 length: 12 amino acids. Per germline, CDR1 GTSNPN and CDR2 SVGIG (reference sequence). The CDR3: CAWSVFLGEAFF.

The genes are TRBV7-2 and TRBJ2-5; the TRBD1 assignment by TCRdb is unverifiable without DNA. Germline CDR1 is SGHTA and CDR2 is FQGNSA. This CDR3 is built from 14 residues. The CDR3 here is CASSFRDREETQYF.

The V and J genes are TRBV29-1 and TRBJ1-2; checking the TCRdb D call of TRBD1 is not possible without DNA. CDR1 and CDR2 from the germline V gene are SQVTM and ANQGSEA. The length of the CDR3 is 11 residues. The CDR3 sequence: CSVARGHGYTF. Full variable domain (outside the CDR3, taken from reference TRBV29-1 and TRBJ1-2): SAVISQKPSRDICQRGTSLTIQCQVDSQVTMMFWYRQQPGQSLTLIATANQGSEATYESGFVIDKFPISRPNLTFSTLTVSNMSPEDSSIYLCSVARGHGYTFGSGTRLTVV.

The chain employs TRBV19 and TRBJ1-5. CDR1 is LNHDA, CDR2 SQIVND, per germline (reference sequence). The CDR3 sequence is 15 residues long. CDR3 sequence: CASSPTGTSYQPQHF.

This chain links TRBV7-9 with TRBJ2-7; TCRdb's D call of TRBD1 is untestable without DNA. CDR1 and CDR2 (germline): SEHNR, FQNEAQ (reference sequence). This CDR3 spans 13 amino acids. The CDR3 loop is CASSFPGDYEQYF.

This chain links TRBV20-1 with TRBJ2-1; with no DNA, the TCRdb D assignment of TRBD1 cannot be verified. There are 13 residues in the CDR3. CDR1 is DFQATT, CDR2 SNEGSKA, per germline (reference sequence). This CDR3 reads CSAQGPGRFEQFF.

The V call is TRBV12-3 or TRBV12-4, the J call TRBJ2-7; the TRBD1 assignment by TCRdb is unverifiable without DNA. This CDR3 is built from 14 residues. The CDR3 region is CASCLGQGSYEQYF.

CDR3 sequence: CASSLSVGGPTGELFF. The rearrangement links TRBV7-2 to TRBJ2-2; checking the TCRdb D call of TRBD2 is not possible without DNA. The germline CDR1 and CDR2 sequences are SGHTA and FQGNSA. The CDR3 totals 16 residues.

This chain links TRBV7-6 with TRBJ2-3; no DNA is available, so the TRBD2 call from TCRdb remains unchecked. CDR1 is SGHVS and CDR2 is FNYEAQ in the germline V gene. The CDR3 covers 14 residues. This CDR3 reads CASSKSGGADTQYF.

This chain connects TRBV27 to TRBJ2-3. CDR3 length equals 13 residues. Per the germline V gene, CDR1 is MNHEY and CDR2 is SMNVEV (reference sequence). This CDR3 is CASSPKYTDTQYF.